Following are 17 T cell receptor beta chains from one sample sequenced in a study of blood T cell repertoires in COVID-19. Profiling relied on immunoSEQ multiplex PCR, and the TCRdb table lists in-frame clones only, not all of them. The table includes roughly 190,000 clones, more than 75% detected once. The source material was peripheral blood. These TCRs come from a woman in her sixties with COVID-19, enrolled during active disease.

This chain joins TRBV2 and TRBJ1-1, with D possibly TRBD1 on 5 matching bases. V shed 7 bases and J shed 3 bases, with 12 bases lying between them. The CDR3 loop spans 13 amino acids. Germline CDR1 is SNHLY and CDR2 is FYNNEI. The CDR3 reads CASTDSQYTEAFF. The CDR3 DNA follows: TGTGCCAGCACCGACAGTCAGTACACTGAAGCTTTCTTT.

The chain links TRBV7-2 to TRBJ2-3, with a possible D match to TRBD2 (6 bases). Germline CDR1 and CDR2: SGHTA and FQGNSA. V was cut by 4 bases and J by 5 bases, with 7 bases left in between. This CDR3 is built from 12 residues. The CDR3 DNA reads TGTGCCAGCAGCTCGGGACTAGATACGCAGTATTTT. Amino acid sequence: CASSSGLDTQYF.

This clone has just one count. This chain uses TRBV7-9 with TRBJ2-7; no firm D call. Germline V CDR1 and CDR2: SEHNR, FQNEAQ (reference sequence). V was cut by 1 base and J by 3 bases, with 7 bases left in between. CDR3 length: 13 amino acids. The DNA for the CDR3 is TGTGCCAGCAGCTTAGTGCCCAGCTACGAGCAGTACTTC. The encoded protein is CASSLVPSYEQYF.

The chain uses TRBV6-1 and TRBJ2-7, with TRBD1 identical over 7 bases. V lost 3 bases to trimming and J lost 7 bases; unmatched junction nucleotides: 9. The CDR3 extends over 14 amino acids. Germline V gene lookup returns CDR1 MNHNS and CDR2 SASEGT. CDR3 region: CASSDENRGLEQYV. DNA of the CDR3: TGTGCCAGCAGTGATGAGAACAGGGGTCTAGAGCAGTACGTC.

This chain links TRBV29-1 with TRBJ2-7; the match to TRBD1 covers 8 bases. The CDR3 loop spans 13 amino acids. From germline, CDR1 is SQVTM and CDR2 ANQGSEA. Trimming removed 0 bases from V and 3 bases from J; junction bases left unmatched: 1. The CDR3 region is CSVEEDRGYEQYF. CDR3 in DNA: TGCAGCGTTGAAGAAGACAGGGGCTACGAGCAGTACTTC.

V gene TRBV5-6 combines with J gene TRBJ1-2; the D gene is possibly TRBD1 (5 bases). CDR1 and CDR2 (germline): SGHDT, YYEEEE. The CDR3 is 15 residues long. Trimming took off 2 bases at V and 8 bases at J, with 19 bases between the two ends. The CDR3 nucleotides read TGTGCCAGCAGCTTAGCCCCCCAGGGTCTACACGGCTACACCTTC. This translates into CASSLAPQGLHGYTF.

The chain carries TRBV24-1 and TRBJ2-3; 7 nucleotides line up with TRBD2. From germline, CDR1 is KGHDR and CDR2 SFDVKD. CDR3 length: 16 amino acids. V lost 2 bases, J lost 0 bases, and 4 bases stayed unmatched. The CDR3 DNA reads TGTGCCACCAGTGATTCCCGCGGGGGTAGCACAGATACGCAGTATTTT. This encodes CATSDSRGGSTDTQYF.

There are a few counts of this clone. The chain uses TRBV5-1 and TRBJ1-3; TRBD1 matches 8 bases. The V gene's germline CDR1 is SGHRS and CDR2 YFSETQ. V trimming: 5 bases; J trimming: 3 bases; junction bases outside the gene matches: 16. This CDR3 has 18 amino acids. CDR3 protein: CASSPTPGQELSGNTIYF. In DNA, the CDR3 is TGCGCCAGCAGTCCTACTCCGGGACAGGAGTTGAGTGGAAACACCATATATTTT. The full variable domain, in which reference TRBV5-1 and TRBJ1-3 provide the parts outside the CDR3, is KAGVTQTPRYLIKTRGQQVTLSCSPISGHRSVSWYQQTPGQGLQFLFEYFSETQRNKGNFPGRFSGRQFSNSRSEMNVSTLELGDSALYLCASSPTPGQELSGNTIYFGEGSWLTVV.

The chain recombines TRBV19 with TRBJ2-1, with 11 bases fitting TRBD2. The CDR3 is 16 residues long. Germline trimming cut 6 bases from V and 5 bases from J; bases unmatched to any gene: 9. CDR1 LNHDA and CDR2 SQIVND come from the germline V gene (reference sequence). Here the CDR3 reads CASSLSLAGGNNEQFF. The CDR3 DNA follows: TGTGCCAGTAGCCTCTCCCTAGCGGGAGGTAACAATGAGCAGTTCTTC.

The chain employs TRBV6-4 and TRBJ1-2; D uncertain. This CDR3 region has 13 residues. V was pared by 7 bases and J by 10 bases, with 19 bases between. The V gene's germline CDR1 is MRHNA and CDR2 SNTAGT. The CDR3 is CASTAGTPPIYTF. The CDR3 region has the DNA TGTGCCAGCACGGCAGGCACTCCACCTATCTACACCTTC.

The CDR3 DNA sequence: TGTGCCAGCAGTCTTGAGGTTCGGCACTCTGGAAACACCATATATTTT. Amino acids: CASSLEVRHSGNTIYF. The chain recombines TRBV28 with TRBJ1-3; D is ambiguous. Germline CDR1 and CDR2: MDHEN and SYDVKM. Trimming stripped 5 bases from V and 0 bases from J, with 14 bases between. CDR3 size: 16 residues.

The chain is built from TRBV5-1 and TRBJ2-1, with 7 bases that match TRBD1. Germline CDR1 reads SGHRS; CDR2 reads YFSETQ. The length of the CDR3 is 14 residues. V lost 4 bases to trimming and J lost 3 bases; unmatched junction nucleotides: 4. The CDR3 reads CASSGGQSYNEQFF. The CDR3 bases are TGCGCCAGCAGCGGGGGACAGAGCTACAATGAGCAGTTCTTC.

This sequence joins TRBV18 and TRBJ2-7; D remains ambiguous. The CDR3 consists of 13 residues. Germline V gene data show CDR1 as KGHSH and CDR2 as LQKENI. V was clipped by 4 bases and J by 2 bases, with 9 bases between them. CDR3 DNA sequence: TGTGCCAGCTCACGCGAATTGGCCTACGAGCAGTACTTC. Amino acids: CASSRELAYEQYF.

The rearrangement joins TRBV27 to TRBJ2-7, with 12 bases identical to TRBD2. Per germline, CDR1 MNHEY and CDR2 SMNVEV (reference sequence). The length of the CDR3 is 17 residues. Trimming at V came to 8 bases and at J to 7 bases, leaving 18 bases not matched to a gene. The CDR3 nucleotides are TGTGCCAGCGTGGATTTTGGCGCTAGCGGGAGGGCCCGTGAGCAGTACTTC. It is translated as CASVDFGASGRAREQYF.

The chain combines TRBV10-3 with TRBJ2-2; 11 positions match TRBD2. This CDR3 contains 14 residues. Germline CDR1 reads ENHRY; CDR2 reads SYGVKD. The V segment lost 11 bases and the J segment 4 bases; nucleotides outside the gene matches: 6. CDR3 in DNA: TGTGCCGCTACTAGCGGGAGTCGCACCGGGGAGCTGTTTTTT. Amino acid sequence: CAATSGSRTGELFF.

This clone was picked up a small number of times. The chain has TRBV27 and TRBJ1-1; TRBD1 matches at 7 bases. The CDR3 has 14 residues. From germline, CDR1 is MNHEY and CDR2 SMNVEV (reference sequence). Germline trimming cut 5 bases from V and 5 bases from J; bases unmatched to any gene: 8. The CDR3 coding sequence is TGTGCCAGCAGTAACAACAGGGGTCGGACTGAAGCTTTCTTT. Residues: CASSNNRGRTEAFF.

J is TRBJ1-2 and V is TRBV10-3; D ambiguous. The germline V gene encodes CDR1 ENHRY and CDR2 SYGVKD. Trimming stripped 3 bases from V and 7 bases from J, with 9 bases between. CDR3 length: 12 amino acids. CDR3 nucleotide sequence: TGTGCCATCAGTGAAAACGGGGTTGGCTACACCTTC. Translation gives CAISENGVGYTF.